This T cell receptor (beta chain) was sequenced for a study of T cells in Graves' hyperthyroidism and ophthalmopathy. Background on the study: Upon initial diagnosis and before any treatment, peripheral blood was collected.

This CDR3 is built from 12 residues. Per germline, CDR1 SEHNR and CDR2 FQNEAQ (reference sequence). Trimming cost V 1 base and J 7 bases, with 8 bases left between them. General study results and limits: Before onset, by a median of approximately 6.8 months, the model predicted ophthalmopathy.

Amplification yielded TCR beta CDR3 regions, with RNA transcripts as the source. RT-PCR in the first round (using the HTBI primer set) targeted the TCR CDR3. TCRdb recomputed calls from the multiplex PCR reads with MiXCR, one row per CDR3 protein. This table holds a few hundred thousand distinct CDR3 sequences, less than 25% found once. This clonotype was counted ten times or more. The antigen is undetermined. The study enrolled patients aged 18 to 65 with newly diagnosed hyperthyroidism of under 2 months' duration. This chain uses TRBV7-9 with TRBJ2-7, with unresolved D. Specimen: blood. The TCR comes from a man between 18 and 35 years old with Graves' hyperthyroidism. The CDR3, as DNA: TGTGCCAGCAGCTTAGACTGGGTTGAGCAGTACTTC. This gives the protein CASSLDWVEQYF.